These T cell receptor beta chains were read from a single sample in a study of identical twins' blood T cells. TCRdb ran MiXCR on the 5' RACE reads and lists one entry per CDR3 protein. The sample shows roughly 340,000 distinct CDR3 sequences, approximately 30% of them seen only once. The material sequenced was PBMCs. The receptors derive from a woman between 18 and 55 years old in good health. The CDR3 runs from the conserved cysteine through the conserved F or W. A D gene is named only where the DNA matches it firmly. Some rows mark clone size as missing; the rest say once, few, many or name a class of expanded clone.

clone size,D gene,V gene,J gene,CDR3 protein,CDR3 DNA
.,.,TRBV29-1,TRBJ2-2,CSVEGPLRGELFF,TGCAGCGTTGAAGGACCCCTCCGCGGGGAGCTGTTTTTT
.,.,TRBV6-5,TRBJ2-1,CVVGTSSYNEQFF,TGTGTAGTGGGGACCAGCTCCTACAATGAGCAGTTCTTC
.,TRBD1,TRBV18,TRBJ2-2,CASSPGTGYTGELFF,TGTGCCAGCTCACCAGGGACAGGGTACACCGGGGAGCTGTTTTTT
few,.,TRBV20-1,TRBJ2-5,CSARRSQETRYF,TGCAGTGCTAGACGAAGCCAAGAGACCCGGTACTTC
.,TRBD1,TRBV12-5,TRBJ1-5,CASGLSGTARGQPQHF,TGTGCTAGTGGTTTGTCCGGGACAGCTCGGGGTCAGCCCCAGCATTTT
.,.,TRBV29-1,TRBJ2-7,CSVGRTDHEQYF,TGCAGCGTTGGCAGGACCGACCACGAGCAGTACTTC
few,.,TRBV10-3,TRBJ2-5,CAISGDLPKIMETQYF,TGTGCCATCAGTGGGGACCTCCCCAAAATCATGGAGACCCAGTACTTC
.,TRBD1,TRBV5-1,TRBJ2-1,CASKPGQGAGEQFF,TGCGCCAGCAAACCTGGACAGGGGGCTGGTGAGCAGTTCTTC
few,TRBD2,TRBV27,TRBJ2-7,CASSLLAGESSYEQYF,TGTGCCAGCAGTTTATTAGCGGGGGAGAGCTCCTACGAGCAGTACTTC
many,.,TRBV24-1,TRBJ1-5,CATSDNSQHQPQHF,TGTGCCACCAGTGATAACAGCCAGCATCAGCCCCAGCATTTT
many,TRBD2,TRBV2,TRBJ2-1,CASSDERGSNEQFF,TGTGCCAGCAGTGATGAGCGGGGCTCCAATGAGCAGTTCTTC
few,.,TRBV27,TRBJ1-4,CASSLYPDGAANEKLFF,TGTGCCAGCAGTCTATACCCGGACGGCGCAGCTAATGAAAAACTGTTTTTT
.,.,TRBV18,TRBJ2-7,CASSPPGQRQYF,TGTGCCAGCTCACCACCCGGACAGAGGCAGTACTTC
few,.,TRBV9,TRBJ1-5,CASSVGGLNQPQHF,TGTGCCAGCAGCGTAGGAGGGCTCAATCAGCCCCAGCATTTT
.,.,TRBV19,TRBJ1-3,CASRAVDAGNTIYF,TGTGCCAGTAGAGCCGTAGACGCAGGAAACACCATATATTTT
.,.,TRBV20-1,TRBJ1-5,CSAFVPPAQHF,TGCAGTGCTTTTGTCCCTCCAGCCCAGCATTTT
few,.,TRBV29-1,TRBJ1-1,CSAGTRGSRAEAFF,TGCAGCGCCGGGACTAGGGGTTCGCGTGCGGAAGCTTTCTTT
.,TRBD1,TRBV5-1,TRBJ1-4,CASSLVGQGTGELFF,TGCGCCAGCAGCTTGGTGGGACAGGGTACGGGAGAACTGTTTTTT
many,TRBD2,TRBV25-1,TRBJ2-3,CASARGDTQYF,TGTGCCAGCGCGCGGGGGGATACGCAGTATTTT
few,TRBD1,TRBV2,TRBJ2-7,CASRRDRGIYEQYF,TGTGCCAGCAGGAGGGACAGGGGAATCTACGAGCAGTACTTC
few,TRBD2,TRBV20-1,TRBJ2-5,CSARGKVAGEITKRWTQYF,TGCAGTGCCAGAGGTAAAGTAGCGGGAGAGATAACGAAGAGATGGACCCAGTACTTC
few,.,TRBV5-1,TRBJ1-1,CASSLFQGGEAFF,TGCGCCAGCAGCTTGTTTCAGGGTGGTGAAGCTTTCTTT
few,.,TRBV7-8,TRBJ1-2,CASSLEGGYGYTF,TGTGCCAGCAGCTTAGAGGGTGGCTATGGCTACACCTTC
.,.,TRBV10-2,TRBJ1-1,CASSEPQGEAFF,TGCGCCAGCAGTGAGCCTCAGGGCGAGGCTTTCTTT
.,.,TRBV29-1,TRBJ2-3,CSVGTKSDTQYF,TGCAGCGTGGGAACAAAGTCGGATACGCAGTATTTT
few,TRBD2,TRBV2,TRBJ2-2,CASLSNPSGSTGELFF,TGTGCCAGCCTCTCTAACCCTAGCGGGAGCACCGGGGAGCTGTTTTTT
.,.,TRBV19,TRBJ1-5,CASKTYSNQPQHF,TGTGCCAGTAAAACCTATAGCAATCAGCCCCAGCATTTT
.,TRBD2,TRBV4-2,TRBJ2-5,CASSTISTSGGQETQYF,TGTGCCAGCAGCACGATATCGACTAGCGGGGGGCAAGAGACCCAGTACTTC
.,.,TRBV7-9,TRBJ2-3,CASSFWGPGADTQYF,TGTGCCAGCAGCTTTTGGGGGCCAGGAGCAGATACGCAGTATTTT
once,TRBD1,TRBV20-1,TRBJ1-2,CSLIRDRVSPYGYTF,TGCAGTCTCATAAGGGACAGGGTGTCCCCCTATGGCTACACCTTC
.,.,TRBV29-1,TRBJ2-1,CSVCDGNNEQFF,TGCAGCGTTTGCGACGGAAACAATGAGCAGTTCTTC
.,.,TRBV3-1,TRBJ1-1,CASSLAQGEAFF,TGTGCCAGCAGCCTTGCACAGGGTGAAGCTTTCTTT
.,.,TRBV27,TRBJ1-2,CASSSRNDYGNTF,TGTGCCAGCAGTTCCCGAAACGACTATGGCAACACCTTC
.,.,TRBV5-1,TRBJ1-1,CASSHKDTEAFF,TGCGCCAGCAGCCACAAGGACACTGAAGCTTTCTTT
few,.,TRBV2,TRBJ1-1,CASFQMNTEAFF,TGTGCCAGCTTTCAGATGAACACTGAAGCTTTCTTT
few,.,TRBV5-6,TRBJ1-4,CASSLGAPNEKLFF,TGTGCCAGCAGCTTGGGGGCGCCTAATGAAAAACTATTTTTT
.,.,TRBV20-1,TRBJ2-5,CSAQTGQETQYF,TGCAGTGCTCAAACGGGGCAAGAGACCCAGTACTTC
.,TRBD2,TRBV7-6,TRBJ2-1,CASSLIGTSGGNEQFF,TGTGCCAGCAGTCTCATCGGGACTAGCGGAGGCAATGAGCAGTTCTTC
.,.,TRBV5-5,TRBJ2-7,CASSIHLSYEQYF,TGTGCCAGCAGCATACACCTCTCCTACGAGCAGTACTTC
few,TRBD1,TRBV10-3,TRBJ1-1,CAISESPGGQTEAFF,TGTGCCATCAGTGAGTCTCCAGGGGGCCAAACTGAAGCTTTCTTT
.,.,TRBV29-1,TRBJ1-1,CSSIGRMNTEAFF,TGCAGCTCGATCGGGAGGATGAACACTGAAGCTTTCTTT
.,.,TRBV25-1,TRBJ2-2,CASSERTRFRELFF,TGTGCCAGCAGTGAAAGGACGAGGTTCAGGGAGCTGTTTTTT
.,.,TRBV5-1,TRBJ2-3,CASSPGTSTDTQYF,TGTGCCAGCAGCCCCGGGACTAGCACAGATACGCAGTATTTT
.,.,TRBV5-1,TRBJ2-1,CASSLGDKRYNEQFF,TGCGCCAGCAGCTTGGGAGACAAAAGATACAATGAGCAGTTCTTC
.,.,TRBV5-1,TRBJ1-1,CASSPSRRMNTEAFF,TGCGCCAGCAGCCCTTCCCGGAGAATGAACACTGAAGCTTTCTTT
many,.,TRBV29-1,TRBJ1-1,CSATGFGAEAFF,TGCAGCGCGACAGGCTTTGGCGCTGAAGCTTTCTTT